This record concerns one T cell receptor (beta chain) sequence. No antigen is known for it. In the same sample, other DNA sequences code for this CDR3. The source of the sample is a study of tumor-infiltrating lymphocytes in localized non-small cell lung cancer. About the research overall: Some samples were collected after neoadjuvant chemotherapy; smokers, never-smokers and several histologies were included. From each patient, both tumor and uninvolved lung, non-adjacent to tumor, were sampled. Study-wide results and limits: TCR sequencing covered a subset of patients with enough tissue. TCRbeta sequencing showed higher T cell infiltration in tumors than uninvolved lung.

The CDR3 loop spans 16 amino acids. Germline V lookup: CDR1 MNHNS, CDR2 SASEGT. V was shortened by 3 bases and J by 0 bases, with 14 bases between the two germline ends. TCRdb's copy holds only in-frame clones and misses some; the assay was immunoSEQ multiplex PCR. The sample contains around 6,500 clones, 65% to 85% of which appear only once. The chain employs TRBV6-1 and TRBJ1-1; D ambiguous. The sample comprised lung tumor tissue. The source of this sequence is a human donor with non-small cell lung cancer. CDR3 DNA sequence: TGTGCCAGCAGTGAGCCGGCAGGTTTGATGAACACTGAAGCTTTCTTT. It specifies CASSEPAGLMNTEAFF.